This T cell receptor (beta chain) was identified in a study of blood T cell repertoires in COVID-19. Germline assignment: CDR1 SNHLY and CDR2 FYNNEI. Trimming took off 5 bases at V and 5 bases at J, with 16 bases between the two ends. The CDR3 contains 15 residues. Measured with immunoSEQ multiplex PCR; TCRdb has only the in-frame clones, and not every one. The sample lists 95,000 to 150,000 clones; approximately 90% were seen once. The sequenced material came from peripheral blood. The chain carries TRBV2 and TRBJ1-5; possible D gene TRBD1, 6 bases. The TCR originated in a man between 65 and 80 years old with active or convalescent COVID-19. This chain's CDR3 is CASSIIRGGDQPQHF. CDR3 sequence (DNA): TGTGCCAGCAGTATCATCAGGGGAGGGGATCAGCCCCAGCATTTT. The variable domain in full, with the rest retrieved from reference TRBV2 and TRBJ1-5, is EPEVTQTPSHQVTQMGQEVILRCVPISNHLYFYWYRQILGQKVEFLVSFYNNEISEKSEIFDDQFSVERPDGSNFTLKIRSTKLEDSAMYFCASSIIRGGDQPQHFGDGTRLSIL.